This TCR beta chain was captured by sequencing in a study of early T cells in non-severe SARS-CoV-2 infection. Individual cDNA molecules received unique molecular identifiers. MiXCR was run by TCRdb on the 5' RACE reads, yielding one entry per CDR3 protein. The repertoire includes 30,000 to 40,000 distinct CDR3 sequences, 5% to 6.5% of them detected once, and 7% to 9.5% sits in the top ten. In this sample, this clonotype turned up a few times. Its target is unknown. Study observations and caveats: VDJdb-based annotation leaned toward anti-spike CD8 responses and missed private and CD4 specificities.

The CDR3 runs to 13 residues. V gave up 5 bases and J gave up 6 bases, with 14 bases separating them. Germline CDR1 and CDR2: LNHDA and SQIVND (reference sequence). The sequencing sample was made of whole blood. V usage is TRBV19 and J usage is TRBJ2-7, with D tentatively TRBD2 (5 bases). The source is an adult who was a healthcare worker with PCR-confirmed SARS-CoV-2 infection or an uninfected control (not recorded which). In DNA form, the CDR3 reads TGTGCCAGTAGTTGGACTTCAGAATCCGAGCAGTACTTC. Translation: CASSWTSESEQYF.